These T cell receptor beta chains were read from a single sample in a study of T cells in Graves' hyperthyroidism and ophthalmopathy. TCRdb itself ran the multiplex PCR reads through MiXCR, one entry per CDR3 protein. The data contain 600,000 or so distinct CDR3 sequences, approximately 14% of them singletons. The material sequenced was blood. The origin of the receptors is a woman in her forties or fifties with Graves' ophthalmopathy. Both conserved end residues are part of each CDR3. The D gene is left open where the match is weak. The listing skips clone size in some rows; elsewhere it reads once, few, many or a size class.

d_call: TRBD1
j_call: TRBJ1-1
clone_size: many
v_call: TRBV15
cdr3_nt: TGTGCCACCAGCAGACTGGACAGGGCGGGGGACACTGAAGCTTTCTTT
cdr3_aa: CATSRLDRAGDTEAFF

d_call: NA
j_call: TRBJ1-2
clone_size: many
v_call: TRBV27
cdr3_nt: TGTGCCAGCAGTGACCCCTGGACCTATGGCTACACCTTC
cdr3_aa: CASSDPWTYGYTF

d_call: TRBD2
j_call: TRBJ2-7
clone_size: NA
v_call: TRBV27
cdr3_nt: TGTGCCAGCAGTTTAAGGACTAGCGGGTTTATCTACGAGCAGTACTTC
cdr3_aa: CASSLRTSGFIYEQYF

d_call: NA
j_call: TRBJ1-2
clone_size: few
v_call: TRBV30
cdr3_nt: TGTGCCTGGACAATTGGGAGCTATGGCTACACCTTC
cdr3_aa: CAWTIGSYGYTF

d_call: NA
j_call: TRBJ2-2
clone_size: many
v_call: TRBV12-3/TRBV12-4
cdr3_nt: TGTGCCAGCAGTTTACTATTGGGGGAGCTGTTTTTT
cdr3_aa: CASSLLLGELFF

d_call: TRBD2
j_call: TRBJ2-4
clone_size: NA
v_call: TRBV12-3/TRBV12-4
cdr3_nt: TGTGCCAGTAGTACTAGCGGGAGGGCGGAGACCAAAAACATTCAGTACTTC
cdr3_aa: CASSTSGRAETKNIQYF

d_call: NA
j_call: TRBJ2-7
clone_size: many
v_call: TRBV6-5
cdr3_nt: TGTGCCAGCAGTTACTCTTTGTCTGAGTTTTACGAGCAGTACTTC
cdr3_aa: CASSYSLSEFYEQYF

d_call: NA
j_call: TRBJ2-1
clone_size: few
v_call: TRBV19
cdr3_nt: TGTGCCAGTGGACCGTTGAGTGGTGAGCAGTTCTTC
cdr3_aa: CASGPLSGEQFF

d_call: NA
j_call: TRBJ1-2
clone_size: many
v_call: TRBV20-1
cdr3_nt: TGCAGTGCGGCTTTGACAGGAAACTATGGCTACACCTTC
cdr3_aa: CSAALTGNYGYTF

d_call: NA
j_call: TRBJ1-5
clone_size: NA
v_call: TRBV20-1
cdr3_nt: TGCAGTGCTAGAGCGGGGGGCCTGGGCAATCAGCCCCAGCATTTT
cdr3_aa: CSARAGGLGNQPQHF

d_call: NA
j_call: TRBJ1-5
clone_size: many
v_call: TRBV5-5
cdr3_nt: TGTGCCAGCAGCTTGGTGGCAGGGGAATATAGCAATCAGCCCCAGCATTTT
cdr3_aa: CASSLVAGEYSNQPQHF

d_call: NA
j_call: TRBJ2-1
clone_size: NA
v_call: TRBV24-1
cdr3_nt: TGTGCCACCAGTGCTCCCCCAGGGGACCGGCACAATGAGCAGTTCTTC
cdr3_aa: CATSAPPGDRHNEQFF

d_call: TRBD1
j_call: TRBJ1-2
clone_size: NA
v_call: TRBV28
cdr3_nt: TGTGCCAGCAGTTTGTACAGGGGAAATCTCTATAGCTACACCTTC
cdr3_aa: CASSLYRGNLYSYTF

d_call: NA
j_call: TRBJ1-1
clone_size: NA
v_call: TRBV6-2/TRBV6-3
cdr3_nt: TGTGCCAGCAGTTACTCTAGGCAAAATCGGAACACTGAAGCTTTCTTT
cdr3_aa: CASSYSRQNRNTEAFF

d_call: NA
j_call: TRBJ1-2
clone_size: many
v_call: TRBV6-1
cdr3_nt: TGTGCCAGCAGTGAATGGGTCAGGGTAAACGGCTACACCTTC
cdr3_aa: CASSEWVRVNGYTF

d_call: TRBD1
j_call: TRBJ1-4
clone_size: many
v_call: TRBV6-1
cdr3_nt: TGTGCCAGCGTGGCTCCCCGACAGGGCGCAACTAATGAAAAACTGTTTTTT
cdr3_aa: CASVAPRQGATNEKLFF

d_call: NA
j_call: TRBJ2-1
clone_size: many
v_call: TRBV28
cdr3_nt: TGTGCCAGCAGTTTTCTAAATGAGCAGTTCTTC
cdr3_aa: CASSFLNEQFF

d_call: TRBD1
j_call: TRBJ2-7
clone_size: few
v_call: TRBV6-2/TRBV6-3
cdr3_nt: TGTGCCAGCAGTCACCCCAGACAGGGCCGAGTCTACGAGCAGTACTTC
cdr3_aa: CASSHPRQGRVYEQYF

d_call: TRBD1
j_call: TRBJ1-6
clone_size: NA
v_call: TRBV28
cdr3_nt: TGTGCCAGCAGTTTACCCGGACAGGGGGCTACACCCCTCCACTTT
cdr3_aa: CASSLPGQGATPLHF

d_call: TRBD1
j_call: TRBJ1-3
clone_size: many
v_call: TRBV28
cdr3_nt: TGTGCCAGCAGTTCCGGGACAGCAGGAAACACCATATATTTT
cdr3_aa: CASSSGTAGNTIYF

d_call: NA
j_call: TRBJ1-3
clone_size: many
v_call: TRBV30
cdr3_nt: TGTGCCTGGAGTGTACTGGGGCTTGGAAACACCATATATTTT
cdr3_aa: CAWSVLGLGNTIYF

d_call: NA
j_call: TRBJ2-7
clone_size: NA
v_call: TRBV4-3
cdr3_nt: TGCGCCAGCAGCCAAGATATAGGGGACGTTTACTACGAGCAGTACTTC
cdr3_aa: CASSQDIGDVYYEQYF

d_call: TRBD1
j_call: TRBJ1-3
clone_size: NA
v_call: TRBV28
cdr3_nt: TGTGCCAGCAGACCACTACAGGGGACTGGGCTCGGAAACACCATATATTTT
cdr3_aa: CASRPLQGTGLGNTIYF

d_call: NA
j_call: TRBJ2-1
clone_size: many
v_call: TRBV20-1
cdr3_nt: TGCAGTGCTAGAGGTTTTGATGGGGGCATAGGGAGGGCCGGAGTTAATGAGCAGTTCTTC
cdr3_aa: CSARGFDGGIGRAGVNEQFF

d_call: NA
j_call: TRBJ2-1
clone_size: NA
v_call: TRBV14
cdr3_nt: TGTGCCAGCAGCCAAGATCGAGGGGGGCCAGGTGAGCAGTTCTTC
cdr3_aa: CASSQDRGGPGEQFF

d_call: NA
j_call: TRBJ2-3
clone_size: NA
v_call: TRBV5-1
cdr3_nt: TGCGCCAGCAGCCTCCACTCGACTACGCAGTATTTT
cdr3_aa: CASSLHSTTQYF

d_call: NA
j_call: TRBJ2-3
clone_size: many
v_call: TRBV29-1
cdr3_nt: TGCAGCGTTGGGTCCGGGAGCGGTACAGATACGCAGTATTTT
cdr3_aa: CSVGSGSGTDTQYF

d_call: NA
j_call: TRBJ1-5
clone_size: NA
v_call: TRBV5-1
cdr3_nt: TGCGCCAGCAGCCAGGACAGTAATAGCAATCAGCCCCAGCATTTT
cdr3_aa: CASSQDSNSNQPQHF

d_call: NA
j_call: TRBJ2-7
clone_size: many
v_call: TRBV27
cdr3_nt: TGTGCCAGCAGTTTACTTTCCGGGAACTACGAGCAGTACTTC
cdr3_aa: CASSLLSGNYEQYF

d_call: NA
j_call: TRBJ1-2
clone_size: many
v_call: TRBV30
cdr3_nt: TGTGCCTGGAGTGTATACGGGGCCCACTATGGCTACACCTTC
cdr3_aa: CAWSVYGAHYGYTF

d_call: TRBD1
j_call: TRBJ2-7
clone_size: many
v_call: TRBV12-3/TRBV12-4
cdr3_nt: TGTGCCAGCAGTAGGACAGGTCCTTCCTCCTACGAGCAGTACTTC
cdr3_aa: CASSRTGPSSYEQYF

d_call: TRBD2
j_call: TRBJ2-4
clone_size: few
v_call: TRBV19
cdr3_nt: TGTGCCAGTAGTATAGGGGGCAAGCGGAGCGGGACCAAAAACATTCAGTACTTC
cdr3_aa: CASSIGGKRSGTKNIQYF

d_call: NA
j_call: TRBJ2-1
clone_size: many
v_call: TRBV5-1
cdr3_nt: TGCGCCAGCAGCTTGGCAGGGTCGGACAATGAGCAGTTCTTC
cdr3_aa: CASSLAGSDNEQFF

d_call: TRBD1
j_call: TRBJ2-7
clone_size: many
v_call: TRBV5-1
cdr3_nt: TGCGCCAGCAGCTTGCCTGGACAGGCCATTTCTGGGGAGCAGTACTTC
cdr3_aa: CASSLPGQAISGEQYF

d_call: NA
j_call: TRBJ2-7
clone_size: many
v_call: TRBV9
cdr3_nt: TGTGCCAGCAGCGTAGGGATAGGGGAGTACGAGCAGTACTTC
cdr3_aa: CASSVGIGEYEQYF

d_call: NA
j_call: TRBJ2-3
clone_size: few
v_call: TRBV4-3
cdr3_nt: TGCGCCAGCAGCCAAGCCGAGAGCACAGATACGCAGTATTTT
cdr3_aa: CASSQAESTDTQYF

d_call: TRBD1
j_call: TRBJ2-1
clone_size: few
v_call: TRBV19
cdr3_nt: TGTGCCAGTAACTACCAGGGGGACTCCTACAATGAGCAGTTCTTC
cdr3_aa: CASNYQGDSYNEQFF

d_call: TRBD1
j_call: TRBJ2-2
clone_size: NA
v_call: TRBV29-1
cdr3_nt: TGCAGCGTTGTTGGGACAGGGGGCTATGCCGGGGAGCTGTTTTTT
cdr3_aa: CSVVGTGGYAGELFF

d_call: TRBD2
j_call: TRBJ2-1
clone_size: many
v_call: TRBV7-3
cdr3_nt: TGTGCCAGCAGCCCGAATCCGGGACTAGCGGCAAATGAGCAGTTCTTC
cdr3_aa: CASSPNPGLAANEQFF

d_call: NA
j_call: TRBJ1-1
clone_size: few
v_call: TRBV30
cdr3_nt: TGTGCCTGGAATTTATTAGGGAACACTGAAGCTTTCTTT
cdr3_aa: CAWNLLGNTEAFF

d_call: NA
j_call: TRBJ1-5
clone_size: many
v_call: TRBV20-1
cdr3_nt: TGCAGTGCTAGCGAGAGAGGATCGAACAATCAGCCCCAGCATTTT
cdr3_aa: CSASERGSNNQPQHF

d_call: NA
j_call: TRBJ2-7
clone_size: few
v_call: TRBV28
cdr3_nt: TGTGCCAGCAGACTCTTTGGTGGTGAGCAGTACTTC
cdr3_aa: CASRLFGGEQYF

d_call: TRBD1
j_call: TRBJ2-7
clone_size: many
v_call: TRBV5-1
cdr3_nt: TGCGCCAGCAGATCGGACCGGGACAGGGCGTCCGAGCAGTACTTC
cdr3_aa: CASRSDRDRASEQYF

d_call: NA
j_call: TRBJ1-1
clone_size: many
v_call: TRBV6-2/TRBV6-3
cdr3_nt: TGTGCCAGCAGTTACTCACGGGACACGATGAACACTGAAGCTTTCTTT
cdr3_aa: CASSYSRDTMNTEAFF

d_call: TRBD2
j_call: TRBJ2-1
clone_size: many
v_call: TRBV28
cdr3_nt: TGTGCCAGCAGCAATAGCGGGAGAGAACTCAATGAGCAGTTCTTC
cdr3_aa: CASSNSGRELNEQFF

d_call: NA
j_call: TRBJ1-2
clone_size: many
v_call: TRBV27
cdr3_nt: TGTGCCAGCAGTTTATCAGCGGGGGGATATGGCTACACCTTC
cdr3_aa: CASSLSAGGYGYTF

d_call: NA
j_call: TRBJ2-2
clone_size: many
v_call: TRBV11-2
cdr3_nt: TGTGCCAGCAGCTTAGCCCCCTCCAGGGGGGAGCTGTTTTTT
cdr3_aa: CASSLAPSRGELFF

d_call: NA
j_call: TRBJ2-1
clone_size: many
v_call: TRBV12-3/TRBV12-4
cdr3_nt: TGTGCCAGCAGTTTACAGCGGGCCGAGCAGTTCTTC
cdr3_aa: CASSLQRAEQFF

d_call: TRBD2
j_call: TRBJ2-7
clone_size: many
v_call: TRBV12-3/TRBV12-4
cdr3_nt: TGTGCCAGCAGTTTTAGCGGGATGTTTTGGAAGCAGTACTTC
cdr3_aa: CASSFSGMFWKQYF

d_call: NA
j_call: TRBJ2-1
clone_size: NA
v_call: TRBV15
cdr3_nt: TGTGCCACCAGCGGGTCCGACTCCTACAATGAGCAGTTCTTC
cdr3_aa: CATSGSDSYNEQFF

d_call: TRBD2
j_call: TRBJ2-5
clone_size: NA
v_call: TRBV7-9
cdr3_nt: TGTGCCAGCAGCTTACGGACTAGCATCGAGACCCAGTACTTC
cdr3_aa: CASSLRTSIETQYF

d_call: TRBD2
j_call: TRBJ2-2
clone_size: many
v_call: TRBV2
cdr3_nt: TGTGCCAGCAGGGTAGCGGGGAACACCGGGGAGCTGTTTTTT
cdr3_aa: CASRVAGNTGELFF

d_call: NA
j_call: TRBJ1-4
clone_size: NA
v_call: TRBV14
cdr3_nt: TGTGCCAGCAGCCCCCGGGGCAGGGTTGATGAAAAACTGTTTTTT
cdr3_aa: CASSPRGRVDEKLFF

d_call: TRBD2
j_call: TRBJ2-1
clone_size: few
v_call: TRBV20-1
cdr3_nt: TGCAGTCCAGGACTAGCGGGAGATCAGGATGTTTACAATGAGCAGTTCTTC
cdr3_aa: CSPGLAGDQDVYNEQFF

d_call: TRBD2
j_call: TRBJ2-3
clone_size: NA
v_call: TRBV11-3
cdr3_nt: TGTAGCAGTTTAGCGGGAGGTTGGGATACGCAGTATTTT
cdr3_aa: CSSLAGGWDTQYF